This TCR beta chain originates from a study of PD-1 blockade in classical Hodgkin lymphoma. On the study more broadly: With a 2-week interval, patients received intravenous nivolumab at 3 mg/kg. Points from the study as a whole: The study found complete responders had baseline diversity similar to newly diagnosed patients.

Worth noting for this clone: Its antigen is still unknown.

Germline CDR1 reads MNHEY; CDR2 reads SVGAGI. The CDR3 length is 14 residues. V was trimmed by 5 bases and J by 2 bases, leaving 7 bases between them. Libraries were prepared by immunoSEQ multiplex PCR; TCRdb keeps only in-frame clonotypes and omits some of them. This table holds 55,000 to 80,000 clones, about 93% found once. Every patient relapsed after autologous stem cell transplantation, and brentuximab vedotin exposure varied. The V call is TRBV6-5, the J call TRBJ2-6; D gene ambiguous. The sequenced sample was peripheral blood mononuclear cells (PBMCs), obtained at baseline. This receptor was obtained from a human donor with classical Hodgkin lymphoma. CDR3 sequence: CASSDQTGANVLTF. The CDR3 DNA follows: TGTGCCAGCAGTGACCAGACTGGGGCCAACGTCCTGACTTTC.